This T cell receptor beta chain was retrieved from a study of graft-versus-host responses after intestinal transplantation (dated by TCRdb to the early 2020s). Background on the whole study: Recipients received multivisceral, liver-intestinal, or isolated intestinal transplants. Every recipient was given anti-thymocyte globulin induction, then maintenance tacrolimus and steroids for 2 to 3 years. After intestinal transplantation, graft-versus-host and host-versus-graft alloreactive T cell clones in the graft, circulation and bone marrow were tracked using bulk TCR-beta CDR3 sequencing. To identify alloreactive clones, pre-transplant mixed lymphocyte reaction products were sequenced and compared with unstimulated pre-transplant donor and recipient T cells. The cohort enrolled some 23 intestinal transplant recipients including one retransplant, and 3 patients lacking pretransplant specimens were excluded. Donor T cell macrochimerism was defined as a peak of at least 4% donor T cells among recipient peripheral blood mononuclear cells. Instead of going to the commercial service, samples from a few later patients were sequenced in-house on an Illumina MiSeq and processed with MiXCR. What the work shows at the level of the full study, not this receptor alone: GvH clones turned up in recipient bone marrow, with some appearing earlier in ileal mucosa or blood, a pattern consistent with an intestinal mucosal origin. Conclusions were limited by the relatively low number and heterogeneity of intestinal transplant patients. In the allografts of patients with donor T cell macrochimerism, GvH to HvG T cell clonal ratios were high. Early after transplant, peak levels of circulating GvH clones were found to be associated with declines in HvG clones.

Library generation was performed with the immunoSEQ multiplex PCR assay. Adaptive Biotechnologies carried out high-throughput TCR-beta CDR3 sequencing of genomic DNA for most patients. The authors' analysis ran thus. Adaptive's ImmunoSEQ software was the source of the TCR sequencing data for about 18 patients, while three other patients were processed with MiXCR and VDJtools. CDR3 nucleotide sequences shared between donor and recipient were removed because the origin of such sequences could not be assigned. To be classed as alloreactive, a clone needed at least 2-fold expansion over unstimulated cells and a minimum CFSE-low frequency of 0.002% (template counts) or 0.001% (read counts). A clone was considered mappable if detected in the sequenced pre-transplant spleen, lymph node, or MLR CFSE-low populations of the donor or recipient. The cumulative frequency of alloreactive clones was calculated as a percentage of all sequences, weighted by copy number. In its TCRdb copy, this immuneACCESS table keeps in-frame sequences only and misses some clones. Where compared with another copy, unresolved V genes explain less than half of these, and the others have no known cause. V, J and clone size were drawn from that table, and D and trimming were deduced from the DNA. The sample has some 45,000 clones on record, approximately 94% of them singletons. The ten largest make up about 1.4% of the sample.

Measured from the cysteine to the phenylalanine, the CDR3 is 15 residues long. The retained sequence is limited to the CDR3, 45 bases, with the frame set at the first base. The germline V gene provides CDR1 MDHEN and CDR2 SYDVKM. V is trimmed back by 4 bases and J by 5 bases, and the junction contains 7 bases that no gene match accounts for. Details on this clone: There is no known antigen for this receptor. No quality values exist for individual bases; no much larger clone is one base distant.

In the first month after transplant, blood samples were collected up to 4 times, and after that at least monthly when available. This receptor chain uses TRBV28 and TRBJ2-2, with 7 junctional bases fitting TRBD2. Sequenced here: PBMCs, sampled approximately 360 days after intestinal transplant. This TCR was sampled from a human patient who received an intestinal transplant, so some T cells may come from the graft donor. CDR3 protein: CASSSPGLLTGELFF. The nucleotide sequence reads as follows: TGTGCCAGCAGTTCTCCGGGACTACTGACCGGGGAGCTGTTTTTT.